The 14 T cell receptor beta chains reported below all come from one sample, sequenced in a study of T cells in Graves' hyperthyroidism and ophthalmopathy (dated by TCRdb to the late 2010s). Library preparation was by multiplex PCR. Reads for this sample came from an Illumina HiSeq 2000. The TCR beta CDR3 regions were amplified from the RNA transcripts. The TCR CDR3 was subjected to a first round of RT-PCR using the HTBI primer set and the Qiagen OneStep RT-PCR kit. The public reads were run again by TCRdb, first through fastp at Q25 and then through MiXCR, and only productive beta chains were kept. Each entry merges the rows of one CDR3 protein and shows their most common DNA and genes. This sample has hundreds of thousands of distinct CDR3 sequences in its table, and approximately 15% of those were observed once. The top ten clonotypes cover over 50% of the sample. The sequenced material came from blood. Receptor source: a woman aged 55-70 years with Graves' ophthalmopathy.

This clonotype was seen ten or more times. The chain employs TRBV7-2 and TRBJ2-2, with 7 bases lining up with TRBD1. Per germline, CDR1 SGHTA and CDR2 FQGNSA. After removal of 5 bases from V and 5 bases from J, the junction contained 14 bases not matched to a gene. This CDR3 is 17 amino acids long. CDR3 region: CASSPIGQAVLTGELFF. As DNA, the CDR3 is TGTGCCAGCAGCCCCATAGGACAGGCGGTATTAACCGGGGAGCTGTTTTTT.

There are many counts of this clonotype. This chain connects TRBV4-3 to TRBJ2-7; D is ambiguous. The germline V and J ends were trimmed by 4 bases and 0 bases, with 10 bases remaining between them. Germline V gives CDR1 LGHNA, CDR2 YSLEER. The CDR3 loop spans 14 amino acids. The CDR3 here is CASSPGLASYEQYF. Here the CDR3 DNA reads TGCGCCAGCAGCCCCGGTTTAGCCTCCTACGAGCAGTACTTC.

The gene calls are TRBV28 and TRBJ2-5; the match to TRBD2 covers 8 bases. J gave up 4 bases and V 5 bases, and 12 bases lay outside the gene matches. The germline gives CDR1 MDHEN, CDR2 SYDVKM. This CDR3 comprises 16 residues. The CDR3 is CASSPPSGRGGETQYF. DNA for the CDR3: TGTGCCAGCAGTCCCCCCAGCGGGAGAGGAGGAGAGACCCAGTACTTC.

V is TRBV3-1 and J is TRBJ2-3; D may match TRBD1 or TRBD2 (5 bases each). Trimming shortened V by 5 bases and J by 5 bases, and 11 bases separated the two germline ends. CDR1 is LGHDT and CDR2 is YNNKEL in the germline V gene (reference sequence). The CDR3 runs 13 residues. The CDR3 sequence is CASSGRDQDTQYF. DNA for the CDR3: TGTGCCAGCAGCGGACGGGACCAAGATACGCAGTATTTT.

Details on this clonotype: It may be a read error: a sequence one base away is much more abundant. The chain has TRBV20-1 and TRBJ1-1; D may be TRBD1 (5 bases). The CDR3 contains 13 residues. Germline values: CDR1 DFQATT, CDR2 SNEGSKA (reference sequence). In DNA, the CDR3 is TGCAGTGCTAGTGAAGTGGGACTCACTGGAGCTTTCTTT. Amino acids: CSASEVGLTGAFF.

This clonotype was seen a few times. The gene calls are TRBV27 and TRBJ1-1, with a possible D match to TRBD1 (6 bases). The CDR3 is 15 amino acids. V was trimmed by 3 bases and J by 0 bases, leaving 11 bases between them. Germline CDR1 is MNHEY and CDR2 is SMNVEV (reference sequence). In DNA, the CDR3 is TGTGCCAGCAGTTTCCACAGGGACCTGAACACTGAAGCTTTCTTT. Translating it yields CASSFHRDLNTEAFF.

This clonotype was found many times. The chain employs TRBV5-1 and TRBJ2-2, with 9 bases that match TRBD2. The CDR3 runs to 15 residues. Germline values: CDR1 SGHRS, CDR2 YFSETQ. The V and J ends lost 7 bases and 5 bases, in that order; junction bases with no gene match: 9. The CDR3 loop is CASLAIAGVTGELFF. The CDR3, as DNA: TGCGCCAGCTTGGCGATAGCGGGGGTTACCGGGGAGCTGTTTTTT.

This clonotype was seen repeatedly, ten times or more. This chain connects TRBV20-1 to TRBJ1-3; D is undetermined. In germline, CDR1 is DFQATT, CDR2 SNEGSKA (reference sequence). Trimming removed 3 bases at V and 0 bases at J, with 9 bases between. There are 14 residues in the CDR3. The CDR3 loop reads CSASERISGNTIYF. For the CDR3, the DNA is TGCAGTGCTAGCGAGCGGATCTCTGGAAACACCATATATTTT.

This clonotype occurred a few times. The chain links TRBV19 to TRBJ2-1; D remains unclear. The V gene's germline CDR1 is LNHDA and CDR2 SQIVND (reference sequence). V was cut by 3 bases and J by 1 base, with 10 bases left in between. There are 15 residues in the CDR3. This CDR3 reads CASSIGQPSYNEQFF. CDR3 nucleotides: TGTGCCAGTAGTATCGGCCAACCATCCTACAATGAGCAGTTCTTC.

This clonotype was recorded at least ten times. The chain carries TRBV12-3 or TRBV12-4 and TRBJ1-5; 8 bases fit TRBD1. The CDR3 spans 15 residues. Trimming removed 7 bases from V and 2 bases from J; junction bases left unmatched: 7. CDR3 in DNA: TGTGCCAGCATGCTGGACAGGGTTGGCAATCAGCCCCAGCATTTT. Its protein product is CASMLDRVGNQPQHF.

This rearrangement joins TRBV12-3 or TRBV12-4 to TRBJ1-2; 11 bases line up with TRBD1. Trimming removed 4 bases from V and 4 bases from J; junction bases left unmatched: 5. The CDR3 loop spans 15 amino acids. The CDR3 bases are TGTGCCAGCAGTTCCAGGACAGGGGGCCTCTATGGCTACACCTTC. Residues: CASSSRTGGLYGYTF.

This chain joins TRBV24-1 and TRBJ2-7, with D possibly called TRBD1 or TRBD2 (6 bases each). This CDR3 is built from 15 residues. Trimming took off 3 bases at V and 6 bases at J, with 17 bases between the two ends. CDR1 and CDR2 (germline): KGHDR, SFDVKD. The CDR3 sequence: CATSDPAGGRGEQYF. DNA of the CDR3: TGTGCCACCAGTGATCCCGCCGGGGGCAGGGGCGAGCAGTACTTC.

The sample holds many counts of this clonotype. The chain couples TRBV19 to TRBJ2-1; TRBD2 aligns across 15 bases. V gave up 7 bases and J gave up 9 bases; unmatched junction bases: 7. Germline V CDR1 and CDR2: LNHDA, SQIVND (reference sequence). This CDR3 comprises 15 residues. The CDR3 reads CASTTGLAGGSEQFF. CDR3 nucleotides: TGTGCCAGTACTACGGGACTAGCGGGAGGAAGTGAGCAGTTCTTC. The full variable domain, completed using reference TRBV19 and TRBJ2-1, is DGGITQSPKYLFRKEGQNVTLSCEQNLNHDAMYWYRQDPGQGLRLIYYSQIVNDFQKGDIAEGYSVSREKKESFPLTVTSAQKNPTAFYLCASTTGLAGGSEQFFGPGTRLTVL.

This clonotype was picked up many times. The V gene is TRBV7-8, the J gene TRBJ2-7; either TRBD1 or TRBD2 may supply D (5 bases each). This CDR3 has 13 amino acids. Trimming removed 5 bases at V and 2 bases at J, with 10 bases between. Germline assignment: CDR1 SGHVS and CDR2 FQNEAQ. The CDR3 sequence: CASSTGRPYEQYF. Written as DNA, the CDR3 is TGTGCCAGCAGCACGGGACGCCCCTACGAGCAGTACTTC.